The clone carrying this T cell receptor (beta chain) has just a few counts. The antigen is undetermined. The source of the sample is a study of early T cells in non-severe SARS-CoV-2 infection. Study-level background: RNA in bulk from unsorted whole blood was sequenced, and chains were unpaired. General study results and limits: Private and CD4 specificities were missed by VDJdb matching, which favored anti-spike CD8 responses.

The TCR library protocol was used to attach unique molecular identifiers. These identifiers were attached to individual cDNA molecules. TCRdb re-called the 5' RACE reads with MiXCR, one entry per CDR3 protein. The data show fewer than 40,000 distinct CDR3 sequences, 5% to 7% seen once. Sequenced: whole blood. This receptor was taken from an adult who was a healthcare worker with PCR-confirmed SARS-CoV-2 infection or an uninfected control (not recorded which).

CDR3 nucleotide sequence: TGTGCCAGCAGCTCGCACTTGCAGGGCTCCTACAATGAGCAGTTCTTC. Translated: CASSSHLQGSYNEQFF. The rearrangement uses TRBV11-1 and TRBJ2-1; D perhaps matches TRBD1 (5 bases). V lost 4 bases to trimming and J lost 0 bases, with 13 bases between them. This CDR3 spans 16 amino acids. Germline values: CDR1 SGHAT, CDR2 FQDESV (reference sequence).